Given below is one T cell receptor beta chain in context. Preparation of the TCR beta libraries relied on UMI-labeled 5' RACE. TCRdb re-analyzed the 5' RACE reads; it lists each CDR3 protein once, without DNA. The sample includes more than 15,000 distinct CDR3 sequences. This sample stems from a study of human CD8 memory T cell subsets. Sample: CD8+ stem-like memory T cells (TSCM and TCM) sorted from PBMCs. Subset reported: stem-like memory CD8 T cells (TSTEM), CCR7+ PD-1- TIGIT-. The origin of this receptor is a human donor in good health.

CDR3 loop: CASSDPVKLSRGQTYEQYF. The rearrangement joins TRBV10-2 to TRBJ2-7; TCRdb's D gene call, TRBD1, goes unchecked for lack of DNA. Per the germline V gene, CDR1 is WSHSY and CDR2 is SAAADI. This CDR3 spans 19 amino acids.